This TCR beta chain was profiled in a study of T and B cells in COVID-19 patients. Whole-study findings and limits: No sequencing was yet done of CD4+, regulatory or CD8+ subsets, or of SARS-CoV-2-responsive or tetramer+ sorted cells. Active COVID-19 showed highly clonal TRB repertoires; recovery showed diversity and richness above healthy donors.

By share of the sample, this clonotype is medium-sized. The target antigen is unknown. Multiplex PCR with BIOMED2 TRB-A/B primer pools amplified TRB rearrangements. TCRdb passed the multiplex PCR reads through MiXCR, listing each CDR3 protein once. The data show about 5,100 distinct CDR3 sequences, with 21% seen just once and roughly 3.7% held by the top ten. Each TRB amplification used roughly 220-550 ng of genomic DNA from blood. Trimming stripped 1 base from V and 0 bases from J, with 10 bases between. Per germline, CDR1 MNHEY and CDR2 SMNVEV (reference sequence). The CDR3 sequence is 17 residues long.

The rearrangement uses TRBV27 and TRBJ2-6, with D maybe TRBD1 (5 bases). The source material was blood. The clonotype was recovered from a human donor with active COVID-19. The CDR3, as DNA: TGTGCCAGCAGTTTATTCGCAGACAGCTCTGGGGCCAACGTCCTGACTTTC. Amino acid sequence: CASSLFADSSGANVLTF.